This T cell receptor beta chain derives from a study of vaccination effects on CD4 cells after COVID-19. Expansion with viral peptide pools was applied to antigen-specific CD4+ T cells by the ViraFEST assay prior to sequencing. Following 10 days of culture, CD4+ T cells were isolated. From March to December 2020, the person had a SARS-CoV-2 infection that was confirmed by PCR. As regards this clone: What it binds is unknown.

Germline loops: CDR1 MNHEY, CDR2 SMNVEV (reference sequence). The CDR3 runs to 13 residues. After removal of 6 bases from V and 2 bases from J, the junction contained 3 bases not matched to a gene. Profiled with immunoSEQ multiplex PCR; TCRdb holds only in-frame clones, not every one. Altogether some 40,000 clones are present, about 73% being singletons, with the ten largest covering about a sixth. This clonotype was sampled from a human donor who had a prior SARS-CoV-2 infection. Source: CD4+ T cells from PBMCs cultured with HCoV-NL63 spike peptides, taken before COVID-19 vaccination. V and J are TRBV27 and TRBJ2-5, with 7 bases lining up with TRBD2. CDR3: CASSLRGQETQYF. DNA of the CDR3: TGTGCCAGCAGCTTGCGGGGGCAAGAGACCCAGTACTTC.